This passage covers 32 T cell receptor beta chains from one sample sequenced in a study of T cell repertoires in ileal Crohn's disease. Time point denoted: inflamed ileum from the surgical specimen. Sequenced by immunoSEQ multiplex PCR; TCRdb stores in-frame clones only, minus some. Found here are about 18,000 clones, approximately 80% of them singletons; the top ten hold 4% to 5%. Sequenced material: ileal tissue. Every receptor here comes from an adult with Crohn's disease.

This sequence joins TRBV7-2 and TRBJ2-3; the match to TRBD2 covers 7 bases. Trimming at V came to 3 bases and at J to 7 bases, leaving 7 bases not matched to a gene. Germline CDR1 is SGHTA and CDR2 is FQGNSA. The CDR3 sequence is 14 residues long. This CDR3 reads CASSLGSLANTQYF. In DNA, the CDR3 is TGTGCCAGCAGCTTGGGGTCACTAGCGAATACGCAGTATTTT.

V gene TRBV20-1 combines with J gene TRBJ2-2; no firm D call. The CDR3 is made up of 11 amino acids. CDR1 is DFQATT, CDR2 SNEGSKA, per germline (reference sequence). The V end lost 1 base, the J end lost 6 bases, and 3 bases lay between the germline ends. DNA for the CDR3: TGCAGTGCTAGAGCCGCCGGGGAGCTGTTTTTT. Encoded protein: CSARAAGELFF.

The V gene is TRBV7-9, the J gene TRBJ1-3; D remains unclear. V lost 4 bases and J lost 7, with 20 bases in between. The length of the CDR3 is 16 residues. Germline CDR1 SEHNR, CDR2 FQNEAQ (reference sequence). DNA of the CDR3: TGTGCCAGCAGCTCCGGAGGAGGATTGCAACGGAACACCATATATTTT. Amino acids: CASSSGGGLQRNTIYF.

This clone has a handful of counts. The chain couples TRBV2 to TRBJ2-7, with 11 nucleotides matching TRBD1. The ends lost 6 bases at V and 2 bases at J; junction bases unmatched: 3. The CDR3 is made up of 14 amino acids. CDR1 and CDR2 (germline): SNHLY, FYNNEI. In DNA form, the CDR3 reads TGTGCCAGCAGGCGGGGACAGGGGGCCTACGAGCAGTACTTC. Encoded protein: CASRRGQGAYEQYF. The full variable domain, in which reference TRBV2 and TRBJ2-7 provide the parts outside the CDR3, is EPEVTQTPSHQVTQMGQEVILRCVPISNHLYFYWYRQILGQKVEFLVSFYNNEISEKSEIFDDQFSVERPDGSNFTLKIRSTKLEDSAMYFCASRRGQGAYEQYFGPGTRLTVT.

The CDR3, as DNA: TGTGCCAGCAGCCCCCCCTCAGGGGGTGTTTTCGAGCAGTACTTC. It yields the protein CASSPPSGGVFEQYF. This chain connects TRBV7-9 to TRBJ2-7, with 7 positions matching TRBD1. This CDR3 has 15 residues. V gave up 5 bases and J gave up 6 bases; unmatched junction bases: 13. The V gene's germline CDR1 is SEHNR and CDR2 FQNEAQ (reference sequence).

The rearrangement uses TRBV5-1 and TRBJ1-1; TRBD1 might be the D (6 bases). Germline V gene data show CDR1 as SGHRS and CDR2 as YFSETQ. This CDR3 spans 16 amino acids. V was trimmed by 4 bases and J by 1 base, leaving 17 bases between them. The DNA for the CDR3 is TGCGCCAGCAGCGTGGAACCACAGGGAGGGAACACTGAAGCTTTCTTT. Translation: CASSVEPQGGNTEAFF.

There are a few counts of this clone. The rearrangement uses TRBV4-1 and TRBJ2-7; weak D call: TRBD1 (5 bases). CDR3 length: 15 residues. Per germline, CDR1 MGHRA and CDR2 YSYEKL. Trimming took off 3 bases at V and 3 bases at J, with 15 bases between the two ends. The CDR3 region has the DNA TGCGCCAGCAGCCAGGGGCAGGGCCCTTACTACGAGCAGTACTTC. Protein: CASSQGQGPYYEQYF.

Only a few counts were recorded for this clone. The chain carries TRBV4-1 and TRBJ2-1; TRBD2 might be the D (6 bases). From germline, CDR1 is MGHRA and CDR2 YSYEKL. Trimming took off 3 bases at V and 4 bases at J, with 13 bases between the two ends. The CDR3 runs to 15 residues. CDR3 nucleotide sequence: TGCGCCAGCAGCCAGACCGGGACTGCATACAATGAGCAGTTCTTC. Its translation: CASSQTGTAYNEQFF.

The chain has TRBV27 and TRBJ2-2; 8 bases align to TRBD1. The CDR3 has 17 residues. From germline, CDR1 is MNHEY and CDR2 SMNVEV (reference sequence). With V trimmed by 7 bases and J by 0 bases, 10 bases remained unmatched. In DNA form, the CDR3 reads TGTGCCAGCAACCGCGCAGGACAGGGAACGAACACCGGGGAGCTGTTTTTT. This sequence encodes CASNRAGQGTNTGELFF.

There are a few counts of this clone. Within the sample, other DNA sequences also encode this same CDR3. CDR3 bases: TGCGCCAGCAGCCAAGGGACCGGGGAGCTGTTTTTT. This gives the protein CASSQGTGELFF. The chain has TRBV4-1 and TRBJ2-2; the D is unclear. This CDR3 is 12 amino acids long. Trimming cost V 1 base and J 5 bases, with 2 bases left between them. Germline V lookup: CDR1 MGHRA, CDR2 YSYEKL.

The chain employs TRBV4-1 and TRBJ2-7; D not resolved. The CDR3 has 12 residues. Trimming pared 2 bases from V and 3 bases from J, leaving 5 bases between. Germline V CDR1 and CDR2: MGHRA, YSYEKL. This chain's CDR3 is CASSQNGYEQYF. CDR3 coding DNA: TGCGCCAGCAGCCAAAACGGCTACGAGCAGTACTTC.

The rearrangement links TRBV9 to TRBJ1-3, with D tentatively TRBD1 (6 bases). Per germline, CDR1 SGDLS and CDR2 YYNGEE. Trimming took off 3 bases at V and 2 bases at J, with 12 bases between the two ends. CDR3 length: 15 amino acids. CDR3 sequence: CASSGTGITGNTIYF. The CDR3 region has the DNA TGTGCCAGCAGCGGCACAGGGATAACTGGAAACACCATATATTTT.

Only one count was recorded for this clone. This chain uses TRBV4-2 with TRBJ2-3, with unresolved D. V dropped 0 bases and J dropped 4 bases, with 11 bases sitting between them. CDR1 and CDR2 (germline): LGHNA, YNFKEQ. The CDR3 length is 15 residues. The CDR3 here is CASSQDRVASDTQYF. DNA for the CDR3: TGTGCCAGCAGCCAAGATCGGGTAGCTTCAGATACGCAGTATTTT.

In its sample, this clone was seen once. V and J are TRBV25-1 and TRBJ1-4; D uncertain. Germline V lookup: CDR1 MGHDK, CDR2 SYGVNS. The CDR3 sequence is 16 residues long. Trimming took off 2 bases at V and 8 bases at J, with 18 bases between the two ends. DNA of the CDR3: TGTGCCAGCAGTGAAGGACGACGTACCCTGGGGGAAAAACTGTTTTTT. This encodes CASSEGRRTLGEKLFF.

V and J are TRBV5-1 and TRBJ1-4; D is ambiguous. Germline V gene sequence: CDR1 SGHRS, CDR2 YFSETQ. The CDR3 covers 16 residues. The V end lost 4 bases, the J end lost 3 bases, and 16 bases lay between the germline ends. For the CDR3, the DNA is TGCGCCAGCAGCCTGACCGTGGGGTCAGCTAATGAAAAACTGTTTTTT. Its translation is CASSLTVGSANEKLFF.

In its sample, this clone was seen a few times. The genes are TRBV7-9 and TRBJ2-5; TRBD2 matches at 7 bases. The CDR3 covers 14 residues. Germline V lookup: CDR1 SEHNR, CDR2 FQNEAQ (reference sequence). V gave up 5 bases and J gave up 5 bases; unmatched junction bases: 8. CDR3 nucleotides: TGTGCCAGCAGCCCCCGCGGGGACTACGAGACCCAGTACTTC. Its translation: CASSPRGDYETQYF.

The V call is TRBV19, the J call TRBJ2-7; 7 bases map to TRBD1. CDR1 and CDR2 from the germline V gene are LNHDA and SQIVND (reference sequence). This CDR3 has 13 residues. The junction had 0 bases not matched to a gene; V was cut back by 1 base and J by 3 bases. As DNA, the CDR3 is TGTGCCAGTAGTATAGGACAGGGCTACGAGCAGTACTTC. It yields the protein CASSIGQGYEQYF.

This clone is medium-sized by share. J is TRBJ2-7 and V is TRBV2, with 10 bases lining up with TRBD1. V lost 7 bases, J lost 3 bases, and 6 bases stayed unmatched. CDR3 size: 14 residues. The germline gives CDR1 SNHLY, CDR2 FYNNEI. The CDR3: CASNTRDRGYEQYF. CDR3 in DNA: TGTGCCAGCAACACCCGGGACAGGGGCTACGAGCAGTACTTC.

The rearrangement links TRBV4-3 to TRBJ2-7; either TRBD1 or TRBD2 may fit D (6 bases each). CDR1 LGHNA and CDR2 YSLEER come from the germline V gene. V lost 0 bases to trimming and J lost 3 bases, with 12 bases between them. CDR3 length: 15 amino acids. CDR3 nucleotide sequence: TGCGCCAGCAGCCAAGATAGCGGCAGGGGCTACGAGCAGTACTTC. Translated: CASSQDSGRGYEQYF.

The chain links TRBV5-1 to TRBJ1-3; tentatively, D is TRBD1 (6 bases). The CDR3 runs 15 residues. Germline CDR1 and CDR2: SGHRS and YFSETQ. Trimming shortened V by 3 bases and J by 0 bases, and 10 bases separated the two germline ends. CDR3 DNA sequence: TGCGCCAGCAGCTCAACAGGGTTCTCTGGAAACACCATATATTTT. As protein: CASSSTGFSGNTIYF.

This chain joins TRBV18 and TRBJ2-7; no reliable D call. CDR3 length: 14 residues. Germline assignment: CDR1 KGHSH and CDR2 LQKENI. The germline V and J ends were trimmed by 5 bases and 0 bases, with 11 bases remaining between them. DNA for the CDR3: TGTGCCAGCTCAACGACCTATACCTCCTACGAGCAGTACTTC. Its protein is CASSTTYTSYEQYF.

This clone came up a few times. The chain links TRBV5-1 to TRBJ1-4; 8 bases align to TRBD1. Germline assignment: CDR1 SGHRS and CDR2 YFSETQ. With V trimmed by 4 bases and J by 8 bases, 7 bases remained unmatched. The CDR3 covers 14 residues. CDR3 amino acids: CASSEQGVKEKLFF. In DNA, the CDR3 is TGCGCCAGCAGCGAACAGGGGGTTAAAGAAAAACTGTTTTTT.

Note on this clone: The sample carries other DNA sequences with the same CDR3. V gene TRBV6-1 combines with J gene TRBJ2-3; 14 bases fit TRBD2. Per the germline V gene, CDR1 is MNHNS and CDR2 is SASEGT. The CDR3 runs to 15 residues. The trim removed 3 bases at V and 4 bases at J, leaving 0 bases unmatched. CDR3 coding DNA: TGTGCCAGCAGTGAGACTAGCGGGGGGGCAGATACGCAGTATTTT. It encodes CASSETSGGADTQYF.

This rearrangement joins TRBV28 to TRBJ1-5; a possible D gene is TRBD1 (5 bases). Germline V CDR1 and CDR2: MDHEN, SYDVKM. This CDR3 contains 13 residues. Trimming shortened V by 5 bases and J by 5 bases, and 10 bases separated the two germline ends. CDR3 in amino acids: CASSKGFHQPQHF. CDR3 nucleotide sequence: TGTGCCAGCAGTAAGGGGTTCCATCAGCCCCAGCATTTT.

On this clone: The sample carries other DNA sequences with the same CDR3. The CDR3 region has the DNA TGTGCCAGCAGCGTGGGACAGGGCGAGCAGTACTTC. Translation gives CASSVGQGEQYF. This sequence joins TRBV9 and TRBJ2-7, with TRBD1 identical over 9 bases. From germline, CDR1 is SGDLS and CDR2 YYNGEE. The CDR3 runs 12 residues. Trimming removed 2 bases from V and 6 bases from J; junction bases left unmatched: 0.

The rearrangement uses TRBV29-1 and TRBJ1-5; TRBD1 matches at 8 bases. Germline V gene lookup returns CDR1 SQVTM and CDR2 ANQGSEA. This CDR3 spans 13 amino acids. V lost 7 bases to trimming and J lost 7 bases; unmatched junction nucleotides: 9. Written as DNA, the CDR3 is TGCAGCGCCTCTGACAGGGGAGGCCAGCCCCAGCATTTT. The encoded protein is CSASDRGGQPQHF.

The rearrangement joins TRBV28 to TRBJ1-1; D unclear. Trimming took 1 base from V and 8 from J, leaving 5 bases between them. Germline V lookup: CDR1 MDHEN, CDR2 SYDVKM. The CDR3 totals 11 residues. As DNA, the CDR3 is TGTGCCAGCAGTTTATTTTCAGAAGCTTTCTTT. Its protein is CASSLFSEAFF.

With respect to this clone: The junction departs from germline at one end; a sequencing error may be responsible. V gene TRBV11-3 combines with J gene TRBJ2-7; D gene uncertain. The CDR3 consists of 13 residues. Germline-derived CDR1 and CDR2 are SGHNT and YENEEA. CDR3 sequence reads: CASSVDTSYEQYF. DNA of the CDR3: TGTGCCAGCAGCGTAGACACCTCCTACGAGCAGTACTTC.

The chain has TRBV29-1 and TRBJ2-1; D gene ambiguous. This CDR3 region has 11 residues. V lost 4 bases and J 10 bases, leaving 11 bases between the germline ends. CDR1 is SQVTM and CDR2 is ANQGSEA in the germline V gene. The CDR3 here is CSVVVPGEQFF. The CDR3 nucleotides read TGCAGCGTTGTGGTCCCGGGCGAGCAGTTCTTC.

CDR3 region: CASSIAANTEAFF. The CDR3 DNA is TGTGCCAGTAGTATTGCAGCGAACACTGAAGCTTTCTTT. V and J are TRBV19 and TRBJ1-1, with no clear D. The V and J ends lost 3 bases and 1 base respectively, with 6 bases between them. In germline, CDR1 is LNHDA, CDR2 SQIVND (reference sequence). The length of the CDR3 is 13 residues.

This clone appeared a few times. V and J are TRBV6-5 and TRBJ2-7, with 11 bases aligning to TRBD2. The V gene's germline CDR1 is MNHEY and CDR2 SVGAGI. Unmatched junction bases numbered 10, after V lost 2 bases and J lost 7 bases. CDR3 length: 16 amino acids. CDR3 residues: CASSYPTLAGGREQYF. The DNA for the CDR3 is TGTGCCAGCAGTTACCCCACCCTAGCGGGAGGCAGGGAGCAGTACTTC.

There are a few counts of this clone. The V gene is TRBV5-1, the J gene TRBJ1-2; the match to TRBD1 covers 11 bases. From germline, CDR1 is SGHRS and CDR2 YFSETQ. Trimming took 3 bases from V and 3 from J; bases not matched to a gene: 4. The CDR3 length is 15 residues. The CDR3 protein is CASSSRTGGDYGYTF. The CDR3 nucleotides read TGCGCCAGCAGCTCCAGGACAGGGGGCGACTATGGCTACACCTTC.